This T cell receptor (beta chain) was sequenced for a study of blood T cell repertoires in COVID-19. Background on the study: From T cells, B-cell-depleted T cells, or PBMCs came the material, which was cDNA or gDNA.

Participant age was roughly 18 to 95 years, and participants resided in approximately 24 US areas. In assigning cohorts, the study relied on participant-reported clinical history. Symptom resolution, clearance, or two negative PCRs marked donors in Cohort 3 as recovered. TCRdb keeps only in-frame clones here, not all; method: immunoSEQ multiplex PCR. The table shows more than 300,000 clones, with over 85% occurring only once. Germline lookup yields CDR1 GTSNPN and CDR2 SVGIG (reference sequence). J was trimmed by 0 bases and V by 0 bases; bases with no gene match: 12. The CDR3 has 18 residues. This sequence originates from a woman between 25 and 40 years old who had recovered from COVID-19. The sequencing sample was made of PBMCs or T cells enriched from blood (not recorded which). The chain joins TRBV30 to TRBJ2-7; 9 positions agree with TRBD1. In DNA form, the CDR3 reads TGTGCCTGGAGTGTTGGGACAGGGCATACGGCGGGCTCCTACGAGCAGTACTTC. Protein: CAWSVGTGHTAGSYEQYF.